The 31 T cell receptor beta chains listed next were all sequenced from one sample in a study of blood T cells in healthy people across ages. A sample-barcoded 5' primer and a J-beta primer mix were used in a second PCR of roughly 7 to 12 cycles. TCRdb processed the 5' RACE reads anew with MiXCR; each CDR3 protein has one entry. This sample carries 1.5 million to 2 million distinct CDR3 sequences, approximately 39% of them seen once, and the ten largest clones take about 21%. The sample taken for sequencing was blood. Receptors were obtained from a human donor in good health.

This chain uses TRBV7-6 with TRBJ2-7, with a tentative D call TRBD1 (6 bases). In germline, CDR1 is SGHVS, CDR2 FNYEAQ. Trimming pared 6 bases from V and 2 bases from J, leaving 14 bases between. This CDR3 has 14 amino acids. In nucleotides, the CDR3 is TGTGCCAGCAGTCCACAGGGAGATCCCTACGAGCAGTACTTC. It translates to CASSPQGDPYEQYF. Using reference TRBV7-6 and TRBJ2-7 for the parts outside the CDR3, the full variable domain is GAGVSQSPRYKVTKRGQDVALRCDPISGHVSLYWYRQALGQGPEFLTYFNYEAQQDKSGLPNDRFSAERPEGSISTLTIQRTEQRDSAMYRCASSPQGDPYEQYFGPGTRLTVT.

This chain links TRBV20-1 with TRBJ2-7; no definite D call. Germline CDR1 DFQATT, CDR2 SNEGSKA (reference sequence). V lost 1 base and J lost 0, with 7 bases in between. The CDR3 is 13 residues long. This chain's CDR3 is CSARGYSSYEQYF. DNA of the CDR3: TGCAGTGCTAGAGGCTACAGCTCCTACGAGCAGTACTTC.

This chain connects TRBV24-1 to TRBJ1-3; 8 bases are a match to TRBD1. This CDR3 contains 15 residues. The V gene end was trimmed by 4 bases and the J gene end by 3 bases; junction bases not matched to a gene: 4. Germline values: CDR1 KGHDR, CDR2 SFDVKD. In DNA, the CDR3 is TGTGCCACCAGTGACCAGGGGGCGCTTGGAAACACCATATATTTT. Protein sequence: CATSDQGALGNTIYF.

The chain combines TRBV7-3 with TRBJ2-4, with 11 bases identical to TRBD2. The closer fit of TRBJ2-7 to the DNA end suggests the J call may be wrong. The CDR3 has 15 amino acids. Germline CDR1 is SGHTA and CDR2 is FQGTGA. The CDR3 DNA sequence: TGTGCCAGCAGCCCCTACCCGGGACTAGCGGCCGAGCAGTACTTC. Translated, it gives CASSPYPGLAAEQYF.

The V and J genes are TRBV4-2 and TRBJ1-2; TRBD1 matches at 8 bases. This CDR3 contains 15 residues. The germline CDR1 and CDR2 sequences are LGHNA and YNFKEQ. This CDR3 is CAIHQQLGQGNGYTF. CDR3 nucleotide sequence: TGTGCAATCCACCAACAGCTCGGACAGGGCAACGGCTACACCTTC.

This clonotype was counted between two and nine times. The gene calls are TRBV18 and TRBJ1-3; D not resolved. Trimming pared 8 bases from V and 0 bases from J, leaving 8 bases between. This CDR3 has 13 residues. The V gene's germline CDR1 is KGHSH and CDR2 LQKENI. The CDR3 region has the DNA TGTGCCAGCAAATCGAGCTCTGGAAACACCATATATTTT. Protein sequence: CASKSSSGNTIYF.

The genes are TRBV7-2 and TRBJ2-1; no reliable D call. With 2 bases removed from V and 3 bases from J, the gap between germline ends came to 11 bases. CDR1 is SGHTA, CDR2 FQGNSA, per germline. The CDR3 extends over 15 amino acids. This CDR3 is CASSLMWVSYNEQFF. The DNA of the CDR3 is TGTGCCAGCAGCTTAATGTGGGTTAGCTACAATGAGCAGTTCTTC.

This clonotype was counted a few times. CDR3 DNA sequence: TGTGCCAGCAGTTTAAGGCGGGACACGAGATCTTTCTTT. The encoded protein is CASSLRRDTRSFF. The rearrangement links TRBV12-3 or TRBV12-4 to TRBJ1-1; D possibly corresponds to TRBD1 (6 bases). The V gene lost 2 bases and the J gene lost 12 bases, with 16 bases spanning the gap. The CDR3 contains 13 residues.

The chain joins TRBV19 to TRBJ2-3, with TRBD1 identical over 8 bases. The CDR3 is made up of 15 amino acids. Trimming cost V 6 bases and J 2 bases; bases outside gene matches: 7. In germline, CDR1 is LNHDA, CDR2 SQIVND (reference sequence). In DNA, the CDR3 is TGTGCCAGTAGATTGACAGGGGACCTCACAGATACGCAGTATTTT. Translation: CASRLTGDLTDTQYF. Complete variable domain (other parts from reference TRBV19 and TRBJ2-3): DGGITQSPKYLFRKEGQNVTLSCEQNLNHDAMYWYRQDPGQGLRLIYYSQIVNDFQKGDIAEGYSVSREKKESFPLTVTSAQKNPTAFYLCASRLTGDLTDTQYFGPGTRLTVL.

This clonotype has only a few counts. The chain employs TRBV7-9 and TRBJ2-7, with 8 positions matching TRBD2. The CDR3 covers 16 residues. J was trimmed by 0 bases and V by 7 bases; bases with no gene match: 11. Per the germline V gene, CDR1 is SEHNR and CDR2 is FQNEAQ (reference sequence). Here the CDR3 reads CASNLRGGAISYEQYF. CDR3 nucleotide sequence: TGTGCCAGCAACCTACGGGGGGGTGCTATCTCCTACGAGCAGTACTTC.

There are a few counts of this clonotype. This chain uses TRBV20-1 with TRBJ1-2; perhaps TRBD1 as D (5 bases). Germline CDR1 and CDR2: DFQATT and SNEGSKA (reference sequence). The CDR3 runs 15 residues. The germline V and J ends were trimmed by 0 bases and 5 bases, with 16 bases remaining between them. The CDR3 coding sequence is TGCAGTGCTAGAGATGTCAGGGAAACGGTGTATGGCTACACCTTC. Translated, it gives CSARDVRETVYGYTF.

The CDR3 DNA reads as TGTGCCAGCAGCCGGGAGAGAGGGACTTACGAGCAGTACTTC. This codes for CASSRERGTYEQYF. The chain couples TRBV7-9 to TRBJ2-7; possible D gene TRBD2, 6 bases. The CDR3 is made up of 14 amino acids. The ends were cut back, 5 bases at V and 4 bases at J, with 15 bases in the middle. The germline V gene encodes CDR1 SEHNR and CDR2 FQNEAQ (reference sequence).

The chain's CDR3 is CASSPPSSSEAFF. CDR3 coding DNA: TGTGCCAGCAGCCCCCCTTCGTCCTCTGAAGCTTTCTTT. The chain uses TRBV3-1 and TRBJ1-1; D gene ambiguous. Germline CDR1 is LGHDT and CDR2 is YNNKEL (reference sequence). The CDR3 is made up of 13 amino acids. V was clipped by 4 bases and J by 6 bases, with 12 bases between them.

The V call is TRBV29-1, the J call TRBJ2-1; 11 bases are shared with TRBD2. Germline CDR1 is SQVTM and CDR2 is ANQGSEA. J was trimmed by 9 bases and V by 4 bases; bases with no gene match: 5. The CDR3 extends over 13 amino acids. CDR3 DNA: TGCAGCGTTGGTAGCGGGGGGGCTCGTGAGCAGTTCTTC. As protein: CSVGSGGAREQFF.

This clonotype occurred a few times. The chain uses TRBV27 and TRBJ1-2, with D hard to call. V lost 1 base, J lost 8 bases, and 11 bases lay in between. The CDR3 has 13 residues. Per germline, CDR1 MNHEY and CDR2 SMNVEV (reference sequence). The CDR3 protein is CASSLFGDGGYTF. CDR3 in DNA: TGTGCCAGCAGTTTATTCGGAGACGGGGGCTACACCTTC.

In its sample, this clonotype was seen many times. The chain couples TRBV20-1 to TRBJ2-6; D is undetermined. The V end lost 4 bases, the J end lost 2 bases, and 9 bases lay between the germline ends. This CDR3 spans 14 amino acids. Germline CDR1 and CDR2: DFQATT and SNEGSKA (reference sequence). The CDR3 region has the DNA TGCAGTGCTAACGAGCCGACTGGGGCCAACGTCCTGACTTTC. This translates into CSANEPTGANVLTF.

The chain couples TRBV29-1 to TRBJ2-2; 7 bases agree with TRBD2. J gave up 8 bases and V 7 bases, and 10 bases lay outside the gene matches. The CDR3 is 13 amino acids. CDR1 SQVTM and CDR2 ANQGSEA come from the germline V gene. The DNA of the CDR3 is TGCAGCGGCTCCCGCAGCGGGGTAGGGGAGCTGTTTTTT. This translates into CSGSRSGVGELFF.

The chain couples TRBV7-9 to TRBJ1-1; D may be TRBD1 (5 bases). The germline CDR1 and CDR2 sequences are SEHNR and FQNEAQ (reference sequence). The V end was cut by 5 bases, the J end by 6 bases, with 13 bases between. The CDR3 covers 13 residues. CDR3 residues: CASSPGTEAEAFF. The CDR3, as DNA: TGTGCCAGCAGCCCCGGGACCGAGGCTGAAGCTTTCTTT.

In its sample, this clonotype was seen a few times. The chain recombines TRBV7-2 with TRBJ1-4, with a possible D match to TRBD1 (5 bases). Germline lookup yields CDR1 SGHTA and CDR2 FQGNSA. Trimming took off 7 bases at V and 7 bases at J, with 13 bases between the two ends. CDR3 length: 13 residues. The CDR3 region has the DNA TGTGCCAGCACCCAGGGCACGGGTGAAAAACTGTTTTTT. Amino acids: CASTQGTGEKLFF.

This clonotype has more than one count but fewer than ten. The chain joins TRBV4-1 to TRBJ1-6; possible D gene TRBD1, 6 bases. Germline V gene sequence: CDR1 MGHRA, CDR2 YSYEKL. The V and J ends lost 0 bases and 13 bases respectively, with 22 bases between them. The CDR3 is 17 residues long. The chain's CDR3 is CASSQDPRGAPGGPLHF. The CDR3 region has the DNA TGCGCCAGCAGCCAAGACCCCCGGGGGGCTCCCGGTGGGCCCCTCCACTTT.

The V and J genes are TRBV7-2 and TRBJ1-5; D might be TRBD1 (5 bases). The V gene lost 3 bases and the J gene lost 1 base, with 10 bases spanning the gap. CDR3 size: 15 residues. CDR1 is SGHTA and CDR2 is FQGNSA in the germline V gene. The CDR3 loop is CASSLGGISNQPQHF. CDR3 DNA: TGTGCCAGCAGCTTGGGGGGTATAAGCAATCAGCCCCAGCATTTT.

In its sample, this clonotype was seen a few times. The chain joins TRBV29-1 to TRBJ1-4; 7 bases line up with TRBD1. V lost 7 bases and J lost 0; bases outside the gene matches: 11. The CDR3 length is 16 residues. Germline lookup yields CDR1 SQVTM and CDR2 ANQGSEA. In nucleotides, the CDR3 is TGCAGCGCCTTAGACAGGGACCCGCCAACTAATGAAAAACTGTTTTTT. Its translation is CSALDRDPPTNEKLFF.

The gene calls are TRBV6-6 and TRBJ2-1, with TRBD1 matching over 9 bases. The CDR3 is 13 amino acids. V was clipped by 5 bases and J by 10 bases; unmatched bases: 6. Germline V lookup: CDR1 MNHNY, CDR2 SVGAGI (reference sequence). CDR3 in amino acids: CASSRTGAREQFF. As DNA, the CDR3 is TGTGCCAGCAGTCGGACAGGGGCTCGGGAGCAGTTCTTC.

The DNA of the CDR3 is TGCGCCAGCAGCTTGGCAGCATTACAAGAGACCCAGTACTTC. It codes for CASSLAALQETQYF. V and J are TRBV5-1 and TRBJ2-5; no clear D. The CDR3 runs 14 residues. The germline V and J ends were trimmed by 0 bases and 2 bases, with 8 bases remaining between them. Looked up from germline, CDR1 is SGHRS and CDR2 is YFSETQ.

The chain's CDR3 is CASIHGTGLSYNEQFF. In nucleotides, the CDR3 is TGTGCCAGCATCCATGGGACAGGTCTCTCCTACAATGAGCAGTTCTTC. The rearrangement joins TRBV12-3 or TRBV12-4 to TRBJ2-1, with 8 nucleotides matching TRBD1. This CDR3 is built from 16 residues. With V trimmed by 7 bases and J by 0 bases, 8 bases remained unmatched.

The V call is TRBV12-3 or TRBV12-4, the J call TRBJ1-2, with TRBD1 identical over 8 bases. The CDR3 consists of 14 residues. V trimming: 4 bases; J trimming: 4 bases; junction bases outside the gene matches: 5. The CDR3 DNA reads TGTGCCAGCAGTTGGGGACAGGTACTCTATGGCTACACCTTC. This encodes CASSWGQVLYGYTF.

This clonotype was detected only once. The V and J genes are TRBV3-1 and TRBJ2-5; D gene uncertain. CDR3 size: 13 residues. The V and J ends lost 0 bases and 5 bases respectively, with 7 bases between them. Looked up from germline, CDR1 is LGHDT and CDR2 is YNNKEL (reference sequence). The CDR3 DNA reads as TGTGCCAGCAGCCAAGAAGAGAGGGAGACCCAGTACTTC. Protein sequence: CASSQEERETQYF.

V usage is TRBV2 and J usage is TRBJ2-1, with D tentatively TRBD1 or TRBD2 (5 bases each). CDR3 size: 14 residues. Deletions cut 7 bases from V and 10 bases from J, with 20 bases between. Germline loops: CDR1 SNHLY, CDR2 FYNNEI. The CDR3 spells CASTLTGQGYEQFF. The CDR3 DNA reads TGTGCCAGCACACTAACGGGGCAGGGCTACGAGCAGTTCTTC.

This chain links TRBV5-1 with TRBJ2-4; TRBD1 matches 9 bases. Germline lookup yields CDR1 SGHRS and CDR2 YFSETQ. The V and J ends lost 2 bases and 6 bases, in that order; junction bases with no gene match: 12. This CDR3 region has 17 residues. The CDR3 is CASSFSGTGTGGNIQYF. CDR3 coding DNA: TGCGCCAGCAGCTTCTCCGGGACAGGGACGGGAGGAAACATTCAGTACTTC.

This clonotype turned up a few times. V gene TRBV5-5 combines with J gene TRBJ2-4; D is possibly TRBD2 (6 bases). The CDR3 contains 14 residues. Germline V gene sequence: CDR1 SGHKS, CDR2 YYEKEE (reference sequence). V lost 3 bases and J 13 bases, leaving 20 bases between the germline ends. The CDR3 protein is CASSSGSPRGEQYF. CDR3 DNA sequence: TGTGCCAGCAGCTCAGGGTCTCCACGCGGGGAGCAGTACTTC. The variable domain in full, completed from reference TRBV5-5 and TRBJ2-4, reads DAGVTQSPTHLIKTRGQQVTLRCSPISGHKSVSWYQQVLGQGPQFIFQYYEKEERGRGNFPDRFSARQFPNYSSELNVNALLLGDSALYLCASSSGSPRGEQYFGAGTRLSVL.

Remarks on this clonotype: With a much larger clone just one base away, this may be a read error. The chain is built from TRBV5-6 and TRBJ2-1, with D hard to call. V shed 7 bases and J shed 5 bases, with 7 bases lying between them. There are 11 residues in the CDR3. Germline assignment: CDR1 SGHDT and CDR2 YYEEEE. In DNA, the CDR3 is TGTGCCAGCGGCATAAACAATGAGCAGTTCTTC. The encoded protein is CASGINNEQFF.